The 11 T cell receptor beta chains reported below all come from one sample, sequenced in a study of blood T cell repertoires in COVID-19. Libraries were prepared by immunoSEQ multiplex PCR; TCRdb keeps only in-frame clonotypes and omits some of them. Of more than 300,000 clones detected, 88% appear once; the ten largest clones hold roughly 1.2%. The specimen sequenced was PBMCs or T cells enriched from blood (not recorded which). These receptors originate from a woman aged 18 to 35 who had recovered from COVID-19.

The rearrangement links TRBV6-2 or TRBV6-3 to TRBJ2-3; TRBD2 aligns across 7 bases. This CDR3 is built from 16 residues. V lost 2 bases to trimming and J lost 1 base; unmatched junction nucleotides: 6. Germline-derived CDR1 and CDR2 are MNHEY and SVGEGT. In nucleotides, the CDR3 is TGTGCCAGCAGTTACACCCTGGCGGGGGGCACAGATACGCAGTATTTT. It yields the protein CASSYTLAGGTDTQYF.

This chain connects TRBV15 to TRBJ1-3, with D maybe TRBD1 (6 bases). Germline V gene data show CDR1 as LNHNV and CDR2 as YYDKDF (reference sequence). This CDR3 region has 15 residues. The germline V and J ends were trimmed by 5 bases and 2 bases, with 13 bases remaining between them. The CDR3 region is CATSREQGPGNTIYF. The CDR3 nucleotides are TGTGCCACCAGCCGTGAACAGGGTCCTGGAAACACCATATATTTT.

The chain links TRBV27 to TRBJ1-1; TRBD1 might be the D (5 bases). The germline V gene has CDR1 MNHEY and CDR2 SMNVEV (reference sequence). V dropped 3 bases and J dropped 5 bases, with 19 bases sitting between them. CDR3 length equals 16 residues. The CDR3 DNA reads TGTGCCAGCAGTTTTACCCCCCGGGGGGGGGTGACTGAAGCTTTCTTT. Its protein is CASSFTPRGGVTEAFF.

This clone was seen once. This chain connects TRBV5-4 to TRBJ2-7; weak D call: TRBD1 (7 bases). Germline CDR1 is SGHNT and CDR2 is YYREEE (reference sequence). V lost 6 bases and J 0 bases, leaving 25 bases between the germline ends. This CDR3 has 18 residues. CDR3 protein: CASTDGDLYRGGSYEQYF. CDR3 DNA sequence: TGTGCCAGCACCGATGGGGACTTATACAGGGGAGGCTCCTACGAGCAGTACTTC.

The chain carries TRBV5-1 and TRBJ2-3; 11 nucleotides align to TRBD1. From germline, CDR1 is SGHRS and CDR2 YFSETQ. The CDR3 spans 16 residues. Unmatched junction bases numbered 5, after V lost 2 bases and J lost 3 bases. The chain's CDR3 is CASSLVGQGDTDTQYF. CDR3 nucleotides: TGCGCCAGCAGCTTAGTGGGACAGGGGGATACAGATACGCAGTATTTT.

The chain combines TRBV28 with TRBJ1-2, with TRBD1 as a possible D gene (5 bases). CDR1 and CDR2 from the germline V gene are MDHEN and SYDVKM. This CDR3 is built from 13 residues. V shed 5 bases and J shed 6 bases, with 13 bases lying between them. DNA for the CDR3: TGTGCCAGCAGTCCCGGCAGGGTAGATGGCTACACCTTC. This gives the protein CASSPGRVDGYTF.

Of note for this clone: This specimen includes other DNA sequences encoding the same CDR3. V usage is TRBV19 and J usage is TRBJ2-7, with 11 bases fitting TRBD1. Germline CDR1 and CDR2: LNHDA and SQIVND (reference sequence). CDR3 length equals 15 residues. J lost 1 base, V lost 5 bases, and 4 bases had no gene match. CDR3: CASSVRDRGSYEQYF. The CDR3 DNA is TGTGCCAGTAGTGTCCGGGACAGGGGGTCCTACGAGCAGTACTTC. The full variable domain, in which reference TRBV19 and TRBJ2-7 provide the parts outside the CDR3, is DGGITQSPKYLFRKEGQNVTLSCEQNLNHDAMYWYRQDPGQGLRLIYYSQIVNDFQKGDIAEGYSVSREKKESFPLTVTSAQKNPTAFYLCASSVRDRGSYEQYFGPGTRLTVT.

The chain links TRBV30 to TRBJ2-5; 12 bases line up with TRBD1. In germline, CDR1 is GTSNPN, CDR2 SVGIG (reference sequence). The CDR3 extends over 15 amino acids. With 5 bases clipped from V and 5 bases from J, the junction kept 9 bases outside the gene matches. CDR3 loop: CAWGSGQGAWETQYF. The CDR3 DNA reads TGTGCCTGGGGTTCGGGACAGGGGGCTTGGGAGACCCAGTACTTC.

This sequence joins TRBV7-2 and TRBJ2-1; TRBD2 matches 11 bases. Per germline, CDR1 SGHTA and CDR2 FQGNSA. The ends lost 6 bases at V and 7 bases at J; junction bases unmatched: 14. CDR3 length: 17 residues. The CDR3 sequence: CASSFPPTLAGVNEQFF. The CDR3 bases are TGTGCCAGCAGTTTCCCCCCCACACTAGCGGGGGTGAATGAGCAGTTCTTC.

This clone was detected a few times. The chain employs TRBV2 and TRBJ2-7, with 11 nucleotides matching TRBD2. With V trimmed by 8 bases and J by 0 bases, 0 bases remained unmatched. This CDR3 is 13 amino acids long. Germline loops: CDR1 SNHLY, CDR2 FYNNEI. CDR3 nucleotide sequence: TGTGCCAGCGGGACTAGCGGCTCCTACGAGCAGTACTTC. Encoded protein: CASGTSGSYEQYF.

The chain has TRBV5-4 and TRBJ1-2; 7 nucleotides line up with TRBD1. This CDR3 contains 14 residues. V trimming: 2 bases; J trimming: 5 bases; junction bases outside the gene matches: 6. Germline V gene sequence: CDR1 SGHNT, CDR2 YYREEE (reference sequence). The DNA of the CDR3 is TGTGCCAGCAGCTTTCCCGGGACAGCATATGGCTACACCTTC. Protein product: CASSFPGTAYGYTF.